A single sample gave rise to the 21 T cell receptor beta chains below, sequenced in a study of cytomegalovirus exposure and HLA in healthy donors. PCR amplification relied on 60 Vbeta primers (plus 13 Jbeta primers). Produced via immunoSEQ multiplex PCR; TCRdb's table is partial and in-frame only. The repertoire includes some 140,000 clones, approximately 85% of them detected once, and approximately 6.7% sits in the top ten. Sequencing was carried out using PBMCs. These receptors were obtained from a woman aged 25-40 years in good health and CMV-seropositive.

Comments on this clone: Other DNA variants within this sample encode the same CDR3. The chain has TRBV5-1 and TRBJ1-1; perhaps TRBD1 as D (5 bases). Trimming pared 0 bases from V and 2 bases from J, leaving 8 bases between. CDR1 and CDR2 from the germline V gene are SGHRS and YFSETQ. CDR3 length: 14 amino acids. The CDR3 nucleotides are TGCGCCAGCAGCTTGGGACAGCCAAACACTGAAGCTTTCTTT. Encoded protein: CASSLGQPNTEAFF.

V is TRBV5-4 and J is TRBJ1-3; no firm D call. CDR3 length equals 14 residues. Germline CDR1 and CDR2: SGHNT and YYREEE (reference sequence). V lost 3 bases, J lost 4 bases, and 11 bases lay in between. The CDR3 DNA is TGTGCCAGCAGCTCCCCGCAGGCCGGAAACACCATATATTTT. The encoded protein is CASSSPQAGNTIYF.

This clone was found once. The V call is TRBV6-5, the J call TRBJ2-7; 10 positions agree with TRBD2. Germline V gives CDR1 MNHEY, CDR2 SVGAGI. This CDR3 spans 15 amino acids. V shed 0 bases and J 3 bases; nucleotides not matched to a gene: 2. CDR3 region: CASSYSSGGVYEQYF. CDR3 nucleotides: TGTGCCAGCAGTTACTCGAGCGGGGGGGTCTACGAGCAGTACTTC.

Turning to this clone: The junction does not match germline at one end; this may be a read error. The V call is TRBV7-7, the J call TRBJ2-5, with TRBD1 matching over 8 bases. This CDR3 has 14 residues. Germline assignment: CDR1 SSHAT and CDR2 FNYEAQ (reference sequence). CDR3 region: CASSRTGLLETQYF. CDR3 nucleotide sequence: TGTGCTAGCAGCCGGACAGGGTTGTTGGAGACCCAGTACTTC.

The chain links TRBV5-1 to TRBJ2-3; TRBD1 matches 10 bases. Germline V CDR1 and CDR2: SGHRS, YFSETQ. This CDR3 region has 16 residues. V lost 4 bases to trimming and J lost 6 bases; unmatched junction nucleotides: 11. The CDR3 DNA reads as TGCGCCAGCAGCCCGTCTCCGGGACAGGGGATTGATACGCAGTATTTT. Translated: CASSPSPGQGIDTQYF.

In its sample, this clone was seen once. CDR3 nucleotides: TGCGCCAGCAGCTTACTAGCGGGAGAGAACGAGCAGTACTTC. It specifies CASSLLAGENEQYF. V gene TRBV5-1 combines with J gene TRBJ2-7, with 11 positions matching TRBD2. With V trimmed by 2 bases and J by 5 bases, 3 bases remained unmatched. Germline values: CDR1 SGHRS, CDR2 YFSETQ. CDR3 length equals 14 residues. Variable domain in full (rest from reference TRBV5-1 and TRBJ2-7): KAGVTQTPRYLIKTRGQQVTLSCSPISGHRSVSWYQQTPGQGLQFLFEYFSETQRNKGNFPGRFSGRQFSNSRSEMNVSTLELGDSALYLCASSLLAGENEQYFGPGTRLTVT.

The chain carries TRBV28 and TRBJ1-5, with 8 bases matching TRBD1. This CDR3 has 15 amino acids. V was pared by 4 bases and J by 2 bases, with 4 bases of the junction left unmatched. Germline CDR1 reads MDHEN; CDR2 reads SYDVKM. The CDR3 region has the DNA TGTGCCAGCAGTTACCAGGGGGCAGGCAATCAGCCCCAGCATTTT. Its translation is CASSYQGAGNQPQHF. Full variable domain (rest looked up from reference TRBV28 and TRBJ1-5): DVKVTQSSRYLVKRTGEKVFLECVQDMDHENMFWYRQDPGLGLRLIYFSYDVKMKEKGDIPEGYSVSREKKERFSLILESASTNQTSMYLCASSYQGAGNQPQHFGDGTRLSIL.

There are a few counts of this clone. The chain recombines TRBV7-9 with TRBJ1-1; D gene ambiguous. The CDR3 runs 12 residues. Germline CDR1 reads SEHNR; CDR2 reads FQNEAQ (reference sequence). The V end lost 2 bases, the J end lost 5 bases, and 6 bases lay between the germline ends. For the CDR3, the DNA is TGTGCCAGCAGCTTAATCGGTACTGAAGCTTTCTTT. Translating it yields CASSLIGTEAFF. The whole variable domain, filled in from reference TRBV7-9 and TRBJ1-1, reads DTGVSQNPRHKITKRGQNVTFRCDPISEHNRLYWYRQTLGQGPEFLTYFQNEAQLEKSRLLSDRFSAERPKGSFSTLEIQRTEQGDSAMYLCASSLIGTEAFFGQGTRLTVV.

The J gene is TRBJ2-3, the V gene TRBV7-2, with D possibly matching TRBD1 (6 bases). The CDR3 is 14 amino acids. The germline gives CDR1 SGHTA, CDR2 FQGNSA. Trimming stripped 4 bases from V and 5 bases from J, with 13 bases between. CDR3 sequence (DNA): TGTGCCAGCAGCTCGATGGACAGAGGAGATACGCAGTATTTT. The encoded protein is CASSSMDRGDTQYF.

The chain couples TRBV10-1 to TRBJ1-1; D is ambiguous. Trimming shortened V by 7 bases and J by 0 bases, and 12 bases separated the two germline ends. Germline V gives CDR1 WNHNN, CDR2 SYGVQD (reference sequence). The CDR3 consists of 14 residues. DNA of the CDR3: TGCGCCAGCACCGGAGATACCATGAACACTGAAGCTTTCTTT. Translating it yields CASTGDTMNTEAFF.

This chain connects TRBV30 to TRBJ2-5; 10 bases map to TRBD2. The DNA end favors TRBJ2-7, so the J call may be wrong. The CDR3 is made up of 14 amino acids. The germline V gene encodes CDR1 GTSNPN and CDR2 SVGIG (reference sequence). This CDR3 is CAWSELAGIHEQYF. CDR3 DNA: TGTGCCTGGAGTGAACTAGCGGGGATCCACGAGCAGTACTTC.

A single count supports this clone. The CDR3 reads CASSFRGNIQYF. For the CDR3, the DNA is TGTGCCAGCAGTTTTAGGGGAAACATTCAGTACTTC. The chain uses TRBV28 and TRBJ2-4; D is perhaps TRBD1 (5 bases). The CDR3 has 12 residues. V lost 3 bases and J 6 bases, leaving 6 bases between the germline ends. Per the germline V gene, CDR1 is MDHEN and CDR2 is SYDVKM.

The genes are TRBV6-6 and TRBJ2-1; D gene unclear. Trimming took off 6 bases at V and 8 bases at J, with 11 bases between the two ends. Germline CDR1 is MNHNY and CDR2 is SVGAGI (reference sequence). This CDR3 has 12 amino acids. CDR3 residues: CASSRSGDEQFF. The CDR3 DNA is TGTGCCAGCAGCAGGTCTGGCGATGAGCAGTTCTTC.

This clone was recorded a few times. The chain joins TRBV28 to TRBJ1-1, with 9 bases lining up with TRBD1. V lost 3 bases and J lost 1; bases outside the gene matches: 3. The CDR3 extends over 15 amino acids. Looked up from germline, CDR1 is MDHEN and CDR2 is SYDVKM. CDR3 DNA: TGTGCCAGCAGTTTGGACAGGGGTGGGAACACTGAAGCTTTCTTT. Its translation: CASSLDRGGNTEAFF.

V gene TRBV2 combines with J gene TRBJ2-1; no definite D call. This CDR3 has 13 residues. V lost 6 bases, J lost 0 bases, and 6 bases lay in between. CDR1 and CDR2 (germline): SNHLY, FYNNEI. The CDR3 DNA follows: TGTGCCAGCAGGCCAGACTCCTACAATGAGCAGTTCTTC. Translating gives CASRPDSYNEQFF.

The rearrangement links TRBV28 to TRBJ1-1; 8 bases map to TRBD1. The length of the CDR3 is 15 residues. With 7 bases clipped from V and 1 base from J, the junction kept 8 bases outside the gene matches. Germline CDR1 and CDR2: MDHEN and SYDVKM. The DNA of the CDR3 is TGTGCCAGCACCTCACCGACAGGGGCGAACACTGAAGCTTTCTTT. Its translation is CASTSPTGANTEAFF.

This chain links TRBV27 with TRBJ2-2, with D uncertain. V gave up 1 base and J gave up 5 bases, with 8 bases separating them. CDR1 and CDR2 from the germline V gene are MNHEY and SMNVEV (reference sequence). The CDR3 loop spans 14 amino acids. The CDR3 bases are TGTGCCAGCAGTTTATATGCCGGGACCGGGGAGCTGTTTTTT. This sequence encodes CASSLYAGTGELFF.

The rearrangement uses TRBV20-1 and TRBJ1-2, with D maybe TRBD1 (6 bases). V was trimmed by 5 bases and J by 12 bases, leaving 13 bases between them. Germline V lookup: CDR1 DFQATT, CDR2 SNEGSKA (reference sequence). The CDR3 length is 10 residues. CDR3 protein: CSAFYRDDTF. CDR3 DNA: TGCAGTGCTTTCTACAGGGACGACACCTTC.

V and J are TRBV7-9 and TRBJ2-3, with 9 bases aligning to TRBD1. Germline values: CDR1 SEHNR, CDR2 FQNEAQ (reference sequence). The CDR3 length is 17 residues. The V segment lost 4 bases and the J segment 2 bases; nucleotides outside the gene matches: 10. CDR3 bases: TGTGCCAGCAGCTCATCGACAGGGGGATCGGACACAGATACGCAGTATTTT. Protein product: CASSSSTGGSDTDTQYF.

The V call is TRBV21-1, the J call TRBJ1-5. TRBV21-1 is labeled a pseudogene. The CDR3 length is 12 residues. The CDR3 region has the DNA TGTGCCAGCAGAAGGAGGGATCAGCCCCAGCATTTT. This codes for CASRRRDQPQHF.

This clone appeared a few times. The chain couples TRBV19 to TRBJ1-5; perhaps TRBD1 as D (5 bases). Per the germline V gene, CDR1 is LNHDA and CDR2 is SQIVND (reference sequence). Trimming took off 4 bases at V and 4 bases at J, with 17 bases between the two ends. The CDR3 loop spans 16 amino acids. The CDR3 nucleotides are TGTGCCAGTAGTAAAAACCAGGGTTCTGGTAATCAGCCCCAGCATTTT. The encoded protein is CASSKNQGSGNQPQHF.